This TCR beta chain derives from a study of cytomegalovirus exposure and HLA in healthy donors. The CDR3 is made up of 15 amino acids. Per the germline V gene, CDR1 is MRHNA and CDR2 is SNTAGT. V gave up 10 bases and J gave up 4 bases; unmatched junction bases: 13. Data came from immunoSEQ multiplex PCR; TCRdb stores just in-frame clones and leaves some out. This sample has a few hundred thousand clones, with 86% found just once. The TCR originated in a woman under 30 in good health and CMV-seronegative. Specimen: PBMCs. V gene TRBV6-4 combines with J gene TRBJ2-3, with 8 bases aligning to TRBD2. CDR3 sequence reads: CATSRAGTRADTQYF. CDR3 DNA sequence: TGTGCCACCTCAAGGGCCGGGACTAGAGCAGATACGCAGTATTTT.